The sequence of this T cell receptor beta chain was determined in a study of OX40 agonist ivuxolimab in advanced cancers. About the study: Males comprised approximately 81% of the group, whose mean age was approximately 60 years (range roughly 20 to 85).

The study, taken as a whole, reports: The study observed clonal expansion of CD4+ and CD8+ blood T cells by week 6 at 0.1 to 3.0 mg/kg.

Sampling of blood occurred at baseline, cycle 4 day 1, and cycle 7 day 1. Method: immunoSEQ multiplex PCR; TCRdb's copy keeps in-frame clones and lacks some. The sample lists about 99,000 clones, 95% to 97% seen once, with roughly 2% in the top ten. By share, this clone counts as large. Antigen unknown. The CDR3 consists of 15 residues. The germline CDR1 and CDR2 sequences are SGHRS and YFSETQ. Trimming removed 3 bases at V and 0 bases at J, with 9 bases between. The receptor comes from an adult with an advanced solid tumor such as melanoma, head and neck, liver or kidney cancer. Sequencing was performed on CD4+ or CD8+ T cells sorted from blood, taken in a trial of the OX40 agonist ivuxolimab. J is TRBJ2-2 and V is TRBV5-1; D possibly corresponds to TRBD1 (6 bases). Here the CDR3 DNA reads TGCGCCAGCAGCTATGAGGGGGCGAACACCGGGGAGCTGTTTTTT. Amino acids: CASSYEGANTGELFF. The variable domain in full, completed from reference TRBV5-1 and TRBJ2-2, reads KAGVTQTPRYLIKTRGQQVTLSCSPISGHRSVSWYQQTPGQGLQFLFEYFSETQRNKGNFPGRFSGRQFSNSRSEMNVSTLELGDSALYLCASSYEGANTGELFFGEGSRLTVL.